This TCR beta chain was observed in a study of lymphopenia after photon versus proton radiotherapy. The CDR3 consists of 13 residues. Trimming shortened V by 7 bases and J by 3 bases, and 12 bases separated the two germline ends. Germline V gene data show CDR1 as LNHDA and CDR2 as SQIVND (reference sequence). Concerning this clone itself: Its antigen is unknown.

TCRdb's table, derived via immunoSEQ multiplex PCR, lists solely in-frame clones and lacks some. The table records 55,000 to 70,000 clones, about 87% of them present only once. Study findings and constraints: After the lymphocyte nadir, photon-treated repertoires showed oligoclonal expansion, especially of CD8+ Temra cells.

This sequence originates from a man older than 75 with esophageal cancer. The sequenced sample was peripheral blood, obtained from a patient treated with proton-based radiotherapy. This chain links TRBV19 with TRBJ1-1; D may be TRBD1 (6 bases). This CDR3 reads CASTGTYYTEAFF. Written as DNA, the CDR3 is TGTGCCAGTACAGGGACATATTACACTGAAGCTTTCTTT. Combining the CDR3 with reference TRBV19 and TRBJ1-1 gives the whole variable domain DGGITQSPKYLFRKEGQNVTLSCEQNLNHDAMYWYRQDPGQGLRLIYYSQIVNDFQKGDIAEGYSVSREKKESFPLTVTSAQKNPTAFYLCASTGTYYTEAFFGQGTRLTVV.